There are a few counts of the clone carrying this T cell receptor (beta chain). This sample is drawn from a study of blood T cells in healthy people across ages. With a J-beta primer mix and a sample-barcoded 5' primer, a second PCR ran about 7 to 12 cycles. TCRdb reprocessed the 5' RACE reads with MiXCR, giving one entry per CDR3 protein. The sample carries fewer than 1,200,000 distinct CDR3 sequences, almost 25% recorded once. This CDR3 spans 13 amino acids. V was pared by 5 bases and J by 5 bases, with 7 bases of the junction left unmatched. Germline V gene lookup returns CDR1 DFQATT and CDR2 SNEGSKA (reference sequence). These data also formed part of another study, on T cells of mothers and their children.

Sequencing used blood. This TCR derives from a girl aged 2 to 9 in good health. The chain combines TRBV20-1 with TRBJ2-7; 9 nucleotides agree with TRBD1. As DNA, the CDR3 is TGCAGTGCTGCCGGGACAGGGTATAACGAGCAGTACTTC. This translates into CSAAGTGYNEQYF.